The 27 T cell receptor beta chains below were found in one sample sequenced in a study of shared clonotypes between healthy human individuals. CD45RO-negative cells were positively selected for CCR7, leaving out terminally differentiated effector memory CD45RA+ cells. This table comes from immunoSEQ multiplex PCR, and its TCRdb copy is limited to in-frame clones, with some not included. The sample records hundreds of thousands of clones, about 96% being singletons. The sample was naive CD8+ T cells sorted from blood. The receptors here all came from a woman aged 30 to 39 in good health.

The chain couples TRBV6-6 to TRBJ2-7; D gene unclear. This CDR3 spans 13 amino acids. The germline V and J ends were trimmed by 0 bases and 3 bases, with 6 bases remaining between them. Germline loops: CDR1 MNHNY, CDR2 SVGAGI (reference sequence). Here the CDR3 reads CASSYSALYEQYF. The CDR3 bases are TGTGCCAGCAGTTACTCTGCTCTCTACGAGCAGTACTTC.

The V gene is TRBV28, the J gene TRBJ2-7; D remains ambiguous. CDR3 length: 13 amino acids. V gave up 5 bases and J gave up 4 bases, with 12 bases separating them. Germline V CDR1 and CDR2: MDHEN, SYDVKM. CDR3 amino acids: CASSQDGTYEQYF. CDR3 in DNA: TGTGCCAGCAGTCAGGACGGTACGTACGAGCAGTACTTC.

The chain links TRBV28 to TRBJ1-5; TRBD1 agrees at 8 bases. CDR1 MDHEN and CDR2 SYDVKM come from the germline V gene. V shed 3 bases and J 0 bases; nucleotides not matched to a gene: 4. The CDR3 has 16 amino acids. CDR3 bases: TGTGCCAGCAGTTTCCAGGGGGCGGATAGCAATCAGCCCCAGCATTTT. This translates into CASSFQGADSNQPQHF.

The rearrangement uses TRBV7-9 and TRBJ2-7; TRBD2 agrees at 12 bases. V lost 5 bases, J lost 5 bases, and 7 bases stayed unmatched. Germline lookup yields CDR1 SEHNR and CDR2 FQNEAQ (reference sequence). The CDR3 loop spans 15 amino acids. The CDR3 DNA reads as TGTGCCAGCAGCCACATGAGGACTAGCGGGAACGAGCAGTACTTC. This sequence encodes CASSHMRTSGNEQYF.

The chain links TRBV4-1 to TRBJ2-5; D unresolved. The last part of the DNA fits TRBJ2-7 better; the J call may be wrong. Germline assignment: CDR1 MGHRA and CDR2 YSYEKL. The CDR3 covers 13 residues. The chain's CDR3 is CASSQGFGYEQYF. CDR3 sequence (DNA): TGCGCCAGCAGCCAGGGGTTTGGCTACGAGCAGTACTTC.

J is TRBJ2-7 and V is TRBV10-2; D is possibly TRBD2 (6 bases). V was trimmed by 6 bases and J by 0 bases, leaving 12 bases between them. This CDR3 has 14 amino acids. Germline CDR1 WSHSY, CDR2 SAAADI. CDR3 sequence (DNA): TGCGCCAGCAGCTATAGCGGTCTCTCCTACGAGCAGTACTTC. Encoded protein: CASSYSGLSYEQYF.

This rearrangement joins TRBV6-1 to TRBJ2-3; D tentatively reads TRBD1 or TRBD2 (7 bases each). From germline, CDR1 is MNHNS and CDR2 SASEGT. The CDR3 consists of 16 residues. Trimming took off 2 bases at V and 1 base at J, with 13 bases between the two ends. DNA of the CDR3: TGTGCCAGCAGTGAATGGCAGGGGGGGGGCACAGATACGCAGTATTTT. Its protein product is CASSEWQGGGTDTQYF.

V gene TRBV10-1 combines with J gene TRBJ2-7; D possibly corresponds to TRBD2 (6 bases). The germline V gene has CDR1 WNHNN and CDR2 SYGVQD (reference sequence). This CDR3 is 15 amino acids long. The ends were cut back, 3 bases at V and 3 bases at J, with 15 bases in the middle. The CDR3, as DNA: TGCGCCAGCAGTGACCGGACACGGGGGATCTACGAGCAGTACTTC. This codes for CASSDRTRGIYEQYF.

The rearrangement uses TRBV11-2 and TRBJ2-7; no clear D gene. CDR3 length: 13 amino acids. V lost 2 bases, J lost 2 bases, and 7 bases lay in between. The germline V gene has CDR1 SGHAT and CDR2 FQNNGV. In nucleotides, the CDR3 is TGTGCCAGCAGCTTATTGGGGACCTACGAGCAGTACTTC. Its translation is CASSLLGTYEQYF.

This chain uses TRBV19 with TRBJ1-5; perhaps TRBD1 as D (5 bases). The CDR3 spans 14 residues. CDR1 LNHDA and CDR2 SQIVND come from the germline V gene (reference sequence). V was trimmed by 7 bases and J by 3 bases, leaving 13 bases between them. CDR3 loop: CASTVQGDNQPQHF. The CDR3 DNA sequence: TGTGCCAGTACTGTGCAGGGTGACAATCAGCCCCAGCATTTT.

The J gene is TRBJ2-7, the V gene TRBV25-1; D perhaps matches TRBD2 (5 bases). The CDR3 is 15 amino acids. The V end lost 3 bases, the J end lost 2 bases, and 14 bases lay between the germline ends. Germline loops: CDR1 MGHDK, CDR2 SYGVNS. This chain's CDR3 is CASSDWGASAYEQYF. CDR3 DNA: TGTGCCAGCAGTGATTGGGGAGCGAGTGCCTACGAGCAGTACTTC.

The rearrangement joins TRBV2 to TRBJ2-7, with 11 positions matching TRBD2. The CDR3 runs to 14 residues. Germline loops: CDR1 SNHLY, CDR2 FYNNEI. With V trimmed by 6 bases and J by 1 base, 2 bases remained unmatched. CDR3 loop: CASRGTSGSYEQYF. The CDR3 nucleotides read TGTGCCAGCAGGGGGACTAGCGGTTCCTACGAGCAGTACTTC.

The CDR3 bases are TGTGCCAGCAGCCCCAAGGCCGTAAATGAGCAGTTCTTC. It translates to CASSPKAVNEQFF. V gene TRBV5-8 combines with J gene TRBJ2-1; the D is unclear. The CDR3 extends over 13 amino acids. Germline CDR1 SGHTS, CDR2 YDEGEE. Between the trimmed V and J ends, which lost 4 bases and 7 bases, there was a span of 12 bases. The variable domain in full, completed from reference TRBV5-8 and TRBJ2-1, reads EAGVTQSPTHLIKTRGQQATLRCSPISGHTSVYWYQQALGLGLQFLLWYDEGEERNRGNFPPRFSGRQFPNYSSELNVNALELEDSALYLCASSPKAVNEQFFGPGTRLTVL.

Turning to this clone: Additional DNA sequences in this sample encode the identical CDR3. The chain has TRBV27 and TRBJ2-7; TRBD1 is a possible D gene (6 bases). The V end lost 3 bases, the J end lost 6 bases, and 12 bases lay between the germline ends. CDR1 and CDR2 (germline): MNHEY, SMNVEV (reference sequence). There are 13 residues in the CDR3. DNA for the CDR3: TGTGCCAGCAGTTTTCAGGGGTCGGGCGAGCAGTACTTC. Its translation: CASSFQGSGEQYF.

This clone was counted once. This rearrangement joins TRBV7-2 to TRBJ2-1; D call uncertain. The CDR3 runs 15 residues. Germline V gives CDR1 SGHTA, CDR2 FQGNSA. Trimming pared 5 bases from V and 2 bases from J, leaving 13 bases between. The CDR3 DNA reads as TGTGCCAGCAGCGCATATCCAGTACCCTACAATGAGCAGTTCTTC. Protein: CASSAYPVPYNEQFF.

As regards this clone: This specimen includes other DNA sequences encoding the same CDR3. The chain carries TRBV15 and TRBJ2-7; possibly TRBD1 for D (6 bases). This CDR3 spans 13 amino acids. Trimming pared 6 bases from V and 6 bases from J, leaving 15 bases between. Germline CDR1 is LNHNV and CDR2 is YYDKDF (reference sequence). CDR3 nucleotide sequence: TGTGCCACCAGTGCCACCGGGACATCCGAGCAGTACTTC. Encoded protein: CATSATGTSEQYF.

The chain couples TRBV4-1 to TRBJ2-7; 9 nucleotides match TRBD2. Germline CDR1 MGHRA, CDR2 YSYEKL. The CDR3 spans 14 residues. V dropped 4 bases and J dropped 2; count of bases not matched to a gene: 3. Here the CDR3 reads CASSLAGGPYEQYF. The CDR3 DNA sequence: TGCGCCAGCAGCCTCGCGGGAGGGCCCTACGAGCAGTACTTC.

The CDR3 sequence: CASSTRPGLASEQYF. The DNA of the CDR3 is TGTGCCAGCAGTACCAGACCGGGACTAGCGAGCGAGCAGTACTTC. This chain links TRBV28 with TRBJ2-7; 10 nucleotides line up with TRBD2. Losses at the gene ends were 5 bases for V and 6 bases for J; bases not matched to a gene: 10. The germline gives CDR1 MDHEN, CDR2 SYDVKM. The CDR3 is 15 amino acids.

This clone was observed once. This chain links TRBV19 with TRBJ2-5; TRBD2 matches 7 bases. This CDR3 contains 16 residues. The ends lost 6 bases at V and 1 base at J; junction bases unmatched: 11. Per germline, CDR1 LNHDA and CDR2 SQIVND (reference sequence). The CDR3 loop is CASSLALGGTQETQYF. In DNA, the CDR3 is TGTGCCAGTAGCCTAGCACTCGGGGGGACCCAAGAGACCCAGTACTTC.

CDR3 sequence (DNA): TGTGCCAGCAGCGTAGGGGAGGTGTACGAGCAGTACTTC. This gives the protein CASSVGEVYEQYF. The genes are TRBV9 and TRBJ2-7, with D maybe TRBD2 (6 bases). Germline V gives CDR1 SGDLS, CDR2 YYNGEE. The CDR3 sequence is 13 residues long. Trimming took off 0 bases at V and 4 bases at J, with 8 bases between the two ends.

The chain recombines TRBV6-1 with TRBJ1-2, with D tentatively TRBD1 (6 bases). The ends were cut back, 2 bases at V and 8 bases at J, with 12 bases in the middle. The germline V gene has CDR1 MNHNS and CDR2 SASEGT. CDR3 length: 13 residues. The CDR3 DNA is TGTGCCAGCAGTGAATACAGGGTTGTAGGCTACACCTTC. It specifies CASSEYRVVGYTF.

A note on this clone: Other DNA sequences within the sample encode an identical CDR3. The rearrangement uses TRBV2 and TRBJ2-7, with D hard to call. The V gene's germline CDR1 is SNHLY and CDR2 FYNNEI. This CDR3 spans 11 amino acids. Trimming left V 3 bases short and J 3 bases short, with 3 bases between. The CDR3 coding sequence is TGTGCCAGCAGTGACAGCTACGAGCAGTACTTC. This sequence encodes CASSDSYEQYF.

The J gene is TRBJ2-7, the V gene TRBV15, with 8 bases identical to TRBD1. CDR3 length: 17 residues. After removal of 0 bases from V and 4 bases from J, the junction contained 11 bases not matched to a gene. CDR1 is LNHNV and CDR2 is YYDKDF in the germline V gene (reference sequence). In nucleotides, the CDR3 is TGTGCCACCAGCAGAGATAGGGAACAGGGGGTAAATTACGAGCAGTACTTC. It translates to CATSRDREQGVNYEQYF.

The chain carries TRBV28 and TRBJ2-7, with D perhaps TRBD2 (6 bases). The germline V and J ends were trimmed by 3 bases and 5 bases, with 17 bases remaining between them. The germline V gene encodes CDR1 MDHEN and CDR2 SYDVKM. The CDR3 runs to 15 residues. The CDR3 DNA sequence: TGTGCCAGCAGTTTTAGTCCTAGCGATTCGGACGAGCAGTACTTC. This gives the protein CASSFSPSDSDEQYF.

The chain links TRBV2 to TRBJ2-7, with TRBD1 matching over 10 bases. Trimming took 6 bases from V and 7 from J; bases not matched to a gene: 6. From germline, CDR1 is SNHLY and CDR2 FYNNEI. The CDR3 loop spans 13 amino acids. In DNA, the CDR3 is TGTGCCAGCAGCGTGACAGGGGGCGTGGAGCAGTACTTC. Protein product: CASSVTGGVEQYF. The variable domain in full, completed from reference TRBV2 and TRBJ2-7, reads EPEVTQTPSHQVTQMGQEVILRCVPISNHLYFYWYRQILGQKVEFLVSFYNNEISEKSEIFDDQFSVERPDGSNFTLKIRSTKLEDSAMYFCASSVTGGVEQYFGPGTRLTVT.

The chain uses TRBV5-1 and TRBJ1-1; 12 bases match TRBD1. The CDR3 runs 16 residues. V was clipped by 4 bases and J by 6 bases; unmatched bases: 10. Germline CDR1 reads SGHRS; CDR2 reads YFSETQ. The CDR3 DNA is TGCGCCAGCAGCATGCCCGGGACAGGGGGCCCCGCTGAAGCTTTCTTT. It is translated as CASSMPGTGGPAEAFF.

The chain is built from TRBV7-2 and TRBJ1-1, with no clear D. The CDR3 extends over 14 amino acids. Looked up from germline, CDR1 is SGHTA and CDR2 is FQGNSA. The V end lost 2 bases, the J end lost 4 bases, and 11 bases lay between the germline ends. In nucleotides, the CDR3 is TGTGCCAGCAGCTTACTTCCAGAGATCACTGAAGCTTTCTTT. It encodes CASSLLPEITEAFF.